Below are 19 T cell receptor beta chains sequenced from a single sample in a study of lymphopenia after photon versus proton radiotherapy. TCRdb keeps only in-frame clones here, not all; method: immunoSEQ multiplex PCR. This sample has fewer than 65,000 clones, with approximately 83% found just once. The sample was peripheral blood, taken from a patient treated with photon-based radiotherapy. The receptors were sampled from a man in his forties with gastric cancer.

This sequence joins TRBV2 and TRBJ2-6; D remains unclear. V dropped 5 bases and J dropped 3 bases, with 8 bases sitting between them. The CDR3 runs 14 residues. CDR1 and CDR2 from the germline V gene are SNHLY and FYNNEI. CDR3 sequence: CASSWGNGANVLTF. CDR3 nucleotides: TGTGCCAGCAGTTGGGGAAATGGGGCCAACGTCCTGACTTTC. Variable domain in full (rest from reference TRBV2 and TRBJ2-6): EPEVTQTPSHQVTQMGQEVILRCVPISNHLYFYWYRQILGQKVEFLVSFYNNEISEKSEIFDDQFSVERPDGSNFTLKIRSTKLEDSAMYFCASSWGNGANVLTFGAGSRLTVL.

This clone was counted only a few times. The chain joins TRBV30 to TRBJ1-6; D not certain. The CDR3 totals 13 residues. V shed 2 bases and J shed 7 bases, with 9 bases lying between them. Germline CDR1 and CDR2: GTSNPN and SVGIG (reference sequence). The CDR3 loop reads CAWSPQVNSPLHF. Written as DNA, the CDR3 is TGTGCCTGGAGTCCGCAAGTAAATTCACCCCTCCACTTT.

The CDR3 bases are TGTGCCAGCAGCCCAGGGGACTCCTACGAGCAGTACTTC. It yields the protein CASSPGDSYEQYF. This chain connects TRBV9 to TRBJ2-7; D may be TRBD1 (6 bases). Germline values: CDR1 SGDLS, CDR2 YYNGEE. This CDR3 contains 13 residues. Trimming shortened V by 4 bases and J by 0 bases, and 8 bases separated the two germline ends.

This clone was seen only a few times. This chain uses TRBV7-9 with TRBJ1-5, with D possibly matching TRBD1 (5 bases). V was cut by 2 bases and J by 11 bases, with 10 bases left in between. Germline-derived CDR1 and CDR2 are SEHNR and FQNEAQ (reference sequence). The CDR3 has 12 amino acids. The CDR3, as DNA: TGTGCCAGCAGCTTAAGGGGCGAGGCCCAGCATTTT. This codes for CASSLRGEAQHF. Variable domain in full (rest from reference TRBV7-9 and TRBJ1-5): DTGVSQNPRHKITKRGQNVTFRCDPISEHNRLYWYRQTLGQGPEFLTYFQNEAQLEKSRLLSDRFSAERPKGSFSTLEIQRTEQGDSAMYLCASSLRGEAQHFGDGTRLSIL.

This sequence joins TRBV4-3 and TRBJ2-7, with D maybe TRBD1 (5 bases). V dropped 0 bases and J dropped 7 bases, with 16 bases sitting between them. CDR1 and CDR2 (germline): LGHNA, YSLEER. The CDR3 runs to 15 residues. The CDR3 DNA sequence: TGCGCCAGCAGCCAAGATCTGACAGTCCTGGGGGAGCAGTACTTC. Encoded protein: CASSQDLTVLGEQYF.

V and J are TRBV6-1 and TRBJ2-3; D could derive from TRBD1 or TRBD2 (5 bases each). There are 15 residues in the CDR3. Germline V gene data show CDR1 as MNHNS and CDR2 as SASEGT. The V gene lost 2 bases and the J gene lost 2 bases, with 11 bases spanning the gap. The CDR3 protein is CASSEWGILTDTQYF. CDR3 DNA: TGTGCCAGCAGTGAATGGGGGATTCTCACAGATACGCAGTATTTT.

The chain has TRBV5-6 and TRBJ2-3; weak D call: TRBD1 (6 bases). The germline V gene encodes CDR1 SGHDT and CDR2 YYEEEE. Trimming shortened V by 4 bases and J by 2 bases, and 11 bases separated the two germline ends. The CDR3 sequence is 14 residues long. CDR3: CASSDGQFTDTQYF. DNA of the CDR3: TGTGCCAGCAGCGATGGACAGTTCACAGATACGCAGTATTTT.

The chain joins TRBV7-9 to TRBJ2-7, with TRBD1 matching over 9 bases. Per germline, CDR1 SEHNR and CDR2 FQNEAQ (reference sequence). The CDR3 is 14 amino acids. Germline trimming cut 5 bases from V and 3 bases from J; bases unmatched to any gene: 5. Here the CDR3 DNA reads TGTGCCAGCAGCGATGGGACAGGGTACTACGAGCAGTACTTC. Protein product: CASSDGTGYYEQYF.

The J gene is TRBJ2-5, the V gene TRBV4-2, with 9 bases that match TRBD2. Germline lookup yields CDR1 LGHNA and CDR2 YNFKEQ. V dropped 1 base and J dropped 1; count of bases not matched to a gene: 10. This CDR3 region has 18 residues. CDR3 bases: TGTGCCAGCAGCCAAGGGTTAGGAGCGGGGGGCCTCCAAGAGACCCAGTACTTC. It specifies CASSQGLGAGGLQETQYF.

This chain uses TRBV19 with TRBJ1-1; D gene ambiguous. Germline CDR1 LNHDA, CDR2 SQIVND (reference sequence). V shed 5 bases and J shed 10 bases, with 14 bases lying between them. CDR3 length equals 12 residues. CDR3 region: CASSAGPIRAFF. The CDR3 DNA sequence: TGTGCCAGTAGTGCCGGACCGATTAGAGCTTTCTTT.

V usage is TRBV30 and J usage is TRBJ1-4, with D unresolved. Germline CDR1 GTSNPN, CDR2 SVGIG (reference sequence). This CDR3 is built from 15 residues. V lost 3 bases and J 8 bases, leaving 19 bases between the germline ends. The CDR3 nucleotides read TGTGCCTGGAGCGGAAGGGCAGGAGGAACGGAAAAACTGTTTTTT. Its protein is CAWSGRAGGTEKLFF.

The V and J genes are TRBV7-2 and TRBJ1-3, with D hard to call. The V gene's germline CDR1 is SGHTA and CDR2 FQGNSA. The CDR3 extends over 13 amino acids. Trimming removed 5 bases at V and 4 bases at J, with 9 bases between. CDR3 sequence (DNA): TGTGCCAGCAGCCCCAGCCTCGGAAACACCATATATTTT. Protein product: CASSPSLGNTIYF.

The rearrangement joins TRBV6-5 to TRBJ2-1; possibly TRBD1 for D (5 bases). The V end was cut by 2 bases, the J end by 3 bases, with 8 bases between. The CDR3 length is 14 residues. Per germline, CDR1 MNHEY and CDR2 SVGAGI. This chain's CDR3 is CASSYAQGYNEQFF. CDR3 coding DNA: TGTGCCAGCAGTTACGCGCAGGGCTACAATGAGCAGTTCTTC.

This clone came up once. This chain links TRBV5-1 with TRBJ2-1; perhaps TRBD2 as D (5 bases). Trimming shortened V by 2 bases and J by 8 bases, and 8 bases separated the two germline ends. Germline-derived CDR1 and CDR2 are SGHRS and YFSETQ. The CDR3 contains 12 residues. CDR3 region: CASSLRGDEQFF. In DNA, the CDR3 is TGCGCCAGCAGCTTACGGGGAGATGAGCAGTTCTTC.

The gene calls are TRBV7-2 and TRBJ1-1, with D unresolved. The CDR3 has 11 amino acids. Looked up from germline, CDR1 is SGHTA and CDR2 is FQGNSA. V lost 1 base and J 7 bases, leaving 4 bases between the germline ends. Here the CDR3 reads CASSLGFEAFF. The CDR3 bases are TGTGCCAGCAGCTTAGGGTTTGAAGCTTTCTTT. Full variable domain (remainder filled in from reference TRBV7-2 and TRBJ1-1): GAGVSQSPSNKVTEKGKDVELRCDPISGHTALYWYRQSLGQGLEFLIYFQGNSAPDKSGLPSDRFSAERTGGSVSTLTIQRTQQEDSAVYLCASSLGFEAFFGQGTRLTVV.

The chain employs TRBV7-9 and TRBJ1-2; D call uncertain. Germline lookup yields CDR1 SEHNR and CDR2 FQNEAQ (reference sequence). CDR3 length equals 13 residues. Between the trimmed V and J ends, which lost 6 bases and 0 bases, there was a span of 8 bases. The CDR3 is CASRTGTNYGYTF. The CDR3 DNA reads TGTGCCAGCAGGACCGGGACTAACTATGGCTACACCTTC. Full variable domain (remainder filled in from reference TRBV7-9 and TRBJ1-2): DTGVSQNPRHKITKRGQNVTFRCDPISEHNRLYWYRQTLGQGPEFLTYFQNEAQLEKSRLLSDRFSAERPKGSFSTLEIQRTEQGDSAMYLCASRTGTNYGYTFGSGTRLTVV.

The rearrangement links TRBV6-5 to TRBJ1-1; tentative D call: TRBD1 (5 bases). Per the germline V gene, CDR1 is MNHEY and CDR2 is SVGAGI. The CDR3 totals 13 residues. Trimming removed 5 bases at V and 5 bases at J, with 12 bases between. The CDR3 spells CASSDRVRTEAFF. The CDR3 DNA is TGTGCCAGCAGTGACAGAGTAAGGACTGAAGCTTTCTTT.

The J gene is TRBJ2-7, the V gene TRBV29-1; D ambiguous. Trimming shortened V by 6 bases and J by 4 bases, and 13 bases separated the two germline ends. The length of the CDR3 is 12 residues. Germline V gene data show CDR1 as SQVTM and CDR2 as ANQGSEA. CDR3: CSVIPVGYEQYF. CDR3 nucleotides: TGCAGCGTCATACCTGTGGGTTACGAGCAGTACTTC.

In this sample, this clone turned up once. The CDR3 region is CASSVGLGYEQYF. Here the CDR3 DNA reads TGTGCCAGCAGCGTAGGACTAGGGTACGAGCAGTACTTC. This sequence joins TRBV7-3 and TRBJ2-7; 7 bases agree with TRBD2. The CDR3 loop spans 13 amino acids. The ends lost 5 bases at V and 4 bases at J; junction bases unmatched: 5. Germline V gene lookup returns CDR1 SGHTA and CDR2 FQGTGA.